What follows are 30 T cell receptor beta chains derived from one specimen sequenced in a study of CD4 T cells in relation to SARS-CoV-2 and coronaviruses. CD4+ T cells from unexposed donors were obtained before the COVID-19 pandemic (2011-2018). CD4+ T cells were isolated from the cells after 10 days of culture. Generated by immunoSEQ multiplex PCR, the TCRdb table keeps only in-frame clones and is missing some. The sample includes around 15,000 clones, approximately 80% of them seen just once. No antigens are known for them. Material: CD4+ T cells from PBMCs, cultured in vitro. These receptors all come from a human donor in good health.

The rearrangement links TRBV14 to TRBJ2-1; the D is unclear. The CDR3 has 15 residues. V was clipped by 4 bases and J by 5 bases, with 15 bases between them. Germline CDR1 and CDR2: SGHDN and FVKESK. CDR3 in amino acids: CASSRLSGSDNEQFF. CDR3 nucleotide sequence: TGTGCCAGCAGCCGCCTCTCGGGTTCCGACAATGAGCAGTTCTTC. The variable domain in full, with the rest retrieved from reference TRBV14 and TRBJ2-1, is EAGVTQFPSHSVIEKGQTVTLRCDPISGHDNLYWYRRVMGKEIKFLLHFVKESKQDESGMPNNRFLAERTGGTYSTLKVQPAELEDSGVYFCASSRLSGSDNEQFFGPGTRLTVL.

This chain joins TRBV24-1 and TRBJ1-2, with 11 bases aligning to TRBD1. V shed 3 bases, J shed 6 bases, and the junction held 2 bases outside the gene matches. CDR1 is KGHDR and CDR2 is SFDVKD in the germline V gene. The length of the CDR3 is 14 residues. CDR3 in DNA: TGTGCCACCAGTGATCGGGACAGGGGGAATGGCTACACCTTC. Protein sequence: CATSDRDRGNGYTF.

This chain uses TRBV12-3 or TRBV12-4 with TRBJ1-5; D is unclear. The length of the CDR3 is 12 residues. The ends were cut back, 2 bases at V and 13 bases at J, with 12 bases in the middle. Here the CDR3 DNA reads TGTGCCAGCAGTTTATTCGCCAATTGGCAGCATTTT. It is translated as CASSLFANWQHF.

The chain recombines TRBV10-3 with TRBJ2-1; 11 bases align to TRBD2. V shed 6 bases and J 1 base; nucleotides not matched to a gene: 26. Germline CDR1 and CDR2: ENHRY and SYGVKD. The length of the CDR3 is 23 residues. The CDR3 sequence: CAISAADPLPGLAEVGSYNEQFF. CDR3 DNA: TGTGCCATCAGCGCGGCCGACCCTCTTCCGGGACTAGCGGAGGTAGGGTCCTACAATGAGCAGTTCTTC.

Remarks on this clone: Germline is not matched at one junction end, which may reflect a read error. This chain connects TRBV20-1 to TRBJ1-2; the match to TRBD1 covers 9 bases. This CDR3 region has 12 residues. Germline V gives CDR1 DFQATT, CDR2 SNEGSKA (reference sequence). The CDR3 protein is CSASSRQGEGAF. The CDR3 coding sequence is TGCAGTGCTAGTTCCCGACAGGGGGAAGGCGCCTTC.

The chain uses TRBV5-6 and TRBJ2-5; TRBD1 matches at 8 bases. Germline assignment: CDR1 SGHDT and CDR2 YYEEEE. This CDR3 is built from 16 residues. V trimming: 2 bases; J trimming: 1 base; junction bases outside the gene matches: 7. CDR3 protein: CASSLGTGQGQETQYF. In DNA form, the CDR3 reads TGTGCCAGCAGCTTAGGGACAGGTCAGGGCCAAGAGACCCAGTACTTC.

This chain uses TRBV7-8 with TRBJ1-2; D is possibly TRBD1 (5 bases). Per the germline V gene, CDR1 is SGHVS and CDR2 is FQNEAQ. V shed 5 bases and J shed 2 bases, with 9 bases lying between them. The CDR3 contains 13 residues. The CDR3 DNA follows: TGTGCCAGCAGCCCGGACAAGAACTATGGCTACACCTTC. It yields the protein CASSPDKNYGYTF.

The chain combines TRBV18 with TRBJ1-4; D is unclear. Germline V gene lookup returns CDR1 KGHSH and CDR2 LQKENI. The CDR3 runs to 13 residues. V lost 6 bases and J 4 bases, leaving 9 bases between the germline ends. CDR3 in amino acids: CASSEKVNEKLFF. CDR3 nucleotide sequence: TGTGCCAGCTCCGAAAAAGTTAATGAAAAACTGTTTTTT.

This chain joins TRBV15 and TRBJ2-7, with 8 bases lining up with TRBD1. J lost 4 bases, V lost 9 bases, and 8 bases had no gene match. CDR1 and CDR2 (germline): LNHNV, YYDKDF (reference sequence). CDR3 length: 13 amino acids. The CDR3 spells CATGQGAGYEQYF. CDR3 DNA: TGTGCCACGGGGCAGGGGGCTGGTTACGAGCAGTACTTC. The full variable domain, its missing parts supplied by reference TRBV15 and TRBJ2-7, is DAMVIQNPRYQVTQFGKPVTLSCSQTLNHNVMYWYQQKSSQAPKLLFHYYDKDFNNEADTPDNFQSRRPNTSFCFLDIRSPGLGDTAMYLCATGQGAGYEQYFGPGTRLTVT.

J is TRBJ2-6 and V is TRBV18; a weak D match, TRBD1 (6 bases). Between the trimmed V and J ends, which lost 6 bases and 0 bases, there was a span of 18 bases. Germline-derived CDR1 and CDR2 are KGHSH and LQKENI. The CDR3 contains 18 residues. CDR3 sequence: CASSLTQGLSSGANVLTF. The CDR3 DNA follows: TGTGCCAGCTCCCTAACACAGGGTCTTAGCTCTGGGGCCAACGTCCTGACTTTC.

The chain carries TRBV3-1 (or the pseudogene TRBV3-2) and TRBJ2-7; possible D gene TRBD1, 6 bases. The V gene's germline CDR1 is LGHDT and CDR2 YNNKEL (reference sequence). This CDR3 has 15 amino acids. V lost 3 bases, J lost 0 bases, and 12 bases lay in between. The CDR3 DNA follows: TGTGCCAGCAGCCATGCGACAGGACTCTCCTACGAGCAGTACTTC. Translating gives CASSHATGLSYEQYF.

The J gene is TRBJ2-2, the V gene TRBV10-3, with TRBD2 identical over 11 bases. The CDR3 length is 19 residues. V was clipped by 4 bases and J by 0 bases; unmatched bases: 10. CDR1 and CDR2 from the germline V gene are ENHRY and SYGVKD. The CDR3 spells CAISGAPGLAAANTGELFF. CDR3 DNA: TGTGCCATCAGTGGAGCCCCGGGACTAGCGGCAGCGAACACCGGGGAGCTGTTTTTT.

This clone has only a few counts. The rearrangement joins TRBV3-1 (or the pseudogene TRBV3-2) to TRBJ1-1; D is possibly TRBD1 (5 bases). The CDR3 totals 14 residues. Trimming took off 6 bases at V and 1 base at J, with 12 bases between the two ends. Looked up from germline, CDR1 is LGHDT and CDR2 is YNNKEL (reference sequence). CDR3 amino acids: CASRPGAQNTEAFF. CDR3 nucleotide sequence: TGTGCCAGCAGGCCCGGGGCGCAGAACACTGAAGCTTTCTTT.

The chain recombines TRBV18 with TRBJ2-2; D may be TRBD2 (7 bases). CDR1 and CDR2 from the germline V gene are KGHSH and LQKENI. The CDR3 sequence is 16 residues long. V lost 5 bases to trimming and J lost 4 bases, with 17 bases between them. The CDR3 bases are TGTGCCAGCTCAACCCTCGCGGGGGCGAGCACCGGGGAGCTGTTTTTT. This gives the protein CASSTLAGASTGELFF.

The chain recombines TRBV2 with TRBJ1-6; possibly TRBD1 for D (5 bases). The germline V gene has CDR1 SNHLY and CDR2 FYNNEI. The V gene lost 5 bases and the J gene lost 12 bases, with 23 bases spanning the gap. The CDR3 has 16 amino acids. CDR3 in DNA: TGTGCCAGCAGTTCGCCTTCCGGGACCCCTAGCGTACCCCTCCACTTT. Protein product: CASSSPSGTPSVPLHF.

The chain employs TRBV18 and TRBJ2-2; 10 positions agree with TRBD1. This CDR3 spans 17 amino acids. Germline values: CDR1 KGHSH, CDR2 LQKENI. The V and J ends lost 3 bases and 0 bases, in that order; junction bases with no gene match: 4. Written as DNA, the CDR3 is TGTGCCAGCTCACCGAGACAGGGGGCCACGAACACCGGGGAGCTGTTTTTT. Translated, it gives CASSPRQGATNTGELFF.

This clone has a single count. This chain joins TRBV28 and TRBJ1-2; D possibly corresponds to TRBD1 (5 bases). Trimming removed 8 bases from V and 0 bases from J, with 10 bases in between. The germline V gene encodes CDR1 MDHEN and CDR2 SYDVKM. The CDR3 has 13 residues. The CDR3 nucleotides read TGTGCCAGCGGAATGGGACCTAACTATGGCTACACCTTC. It is translated as CASGMGPNYGYTF.

The chain has TRBV19 and TRBJ2-5; TRBD1 is a possible D gene (6 bases). CDR1 and CDR2 from the germline V gene are LNHDA and SQIVND (reference sequence). The CDR3 spans 14 residues. V was clipped by 3 bases and J by 2 bases, with 10 bases between them. The CDR3, as DNA: TGTGCCAGTAGTATTCTGGACAGACAAGAGACCCAGTACTTC. Protein sequence: CASSILDRQETQYF.

This sequence joins TRBV14 and TRBJ2-1, with TRBD2 matching 9 bases. Trimming took 3 bases from V and 2 from J; bases not matched to a gene: 5. The CDR3 totals 16 residues. The V gene's germline CDR1 is SGHDN and CDR2 FVKESK. CDR3 nucleotide sequence: TGTGCCAGCAGCCATATAGCGGGAGCCACCTACAATGAGCAGTTCTTC. Translation: CASSHIAGATYNEQFF.

This clone is medium-sized (0.01 to 0.1%) by share. This sequence joins TRBV20-1 and TRBJ2-3; D might be TRBD2 (6 bases). The CDR3 length is 15 residues. Germline values: CDR1 DFQATT, CDR2 SNEGSKA (reference sequence). V lost 3 bases and J 2 bases, leaving 15 bases between the germline ends. The CDR3 bases are TGCAGTGCTAGTATGGGAGGCCGCATCACAGATACGCAGTATTTT. This sequence encodes CSASMGGRITDTQYF.

The chain joins TRBV7-9 to TRBJ2-2, with D maybe TRBD1 (5 bases). Germline lookup yields CDR1 SEHNR and CDR2 FQNEAQ (reference sequence). The CDR3 runs to 17 residues. Trimming left V 1 base short and J 5 bases short, with 17 bases between. The CDR3 protein is CASSLGGQGLRTGELFF. As DNA, the CDR3 is TGTGCCAGCAGCTTAGGGGGCCAGGGCTTACGGACCGGGGAGCTGTTTTTT.

This rearrangement joins TRBV7-9 to TRBJ2-3; a possible D gene is TRBD1 (6 bases). The CDR3 sequence is 15 residues long. The germline V gene has CDR1 SEHNR and CDR2 FQNEAQ (reference sequence). Trimming took off 1 base at V and 0 bases at J, with 8 bases between the two ends. CDR3 residues: CASSLGTVSTDTQYF. The CDR3 DNA follows: TGTGCCAGCAGCTTAGGGACAGTTAGCACAGATACGCAGTATTTT.

CDR3 loop: CASSLLRGIYEQYF. The CDR3 nucleotides are TGTGCCAGCAGCTTGTTGAGGGGCATATACGAGCAGTACTTC. The chain is built from TRBV5-6 and TRBJ2-7; either TRBD1 or TRBD2 may fit D (5 bases each). In germline, CDR1 is SGHDT, CDR2 YYEEEE. The CDR3 spans 14 residues. V shed 1 base and J shed 4 bases, with 12 bases lying between them. The full variable domain, rest sourced from reference TRBV5-6 and TRBJ2-7, is DAGVTQSPTHLIKTRGQQVTLRCSPKSGHDTVSWYQQALGQGPQFIFQYYEEEERQRGNFPDRFSGHQFPNYSSELNVNALLLGDSALYLCASSLLRGIYEQYFGPGTRLTVT.

This chain joins TRBV18 and TRBJ2-5; D may be TRBD1 (5 bases). CDR3 length: 15 residues. Trimming removed 2 bases at V and 5 bases at J, with 15 bases between. Germline assignment: CDR1 KGHSH and CDR2 LQKENI. The CDR3 region is CASSPRQTSSETQYF. DNA of the CDR3: TGTGCCAGCTCACCAAGACAGACCTCGTCGGAGACCCAGTACTTC.

The chain has TRBV10-3 and TRBJ2-2; the match to TRBD1 covers 7 bases. This CDR3 region has 15 residues. In germline, CDR1 is ENHRY, CDR2 SYGVKD. V lost 10 bases and J lost 4; bases outside the gene matches: 12. The CDR3 DNA reads TGTGCCACACTCAGAACAGGGGACGCCACCGGGGAGCTGTTTTTT. It is translated as CATLRTGDATGELFF.

This chain joins TRBV24-1 and TRBJ1-3; possible D gene TRBD1, 6 bases. Germline-derived CDR1 and CDR2 are KGHDR and SFDVKD. Trimming removed 6 bases at V and 0 bases at J, with 17 bases between. CDR3 length equals 17 residues. This CDR3 reads CATSIYREYFSGNTIYF. CDR3 DNA sequence: TGTGCCACCAGTATATACAGGGAGTACTTCTCTGGAAACACCATATATTTT.

The chain carries TRBV6-1 and TRBJ1-3; TRBD1 matches at 10 bases. Germline V gives CDR1 MNHNS, CDR2 SASEGT. The J segment lost 1 base and the V segment lost 3 bases, leaving 3 bases of the junction unmatched. This CDR3 contains 16 residues. The CDR3 nucleotides read TGTGCCAGCAGTGACCCGGGACAGGGGTCTGGAAACACCATATATTTT. Residues: CASSDPGQGSGNTIYF.

The chain joins TRBV4-1 to TRBJ2-3; D may be TRBD1 (6 bases). V was clipped by 4 bases and J by 0 bases, with 14 bases between them. Germline V CDR1 and CDR2: MGHRA, YSYEKL. This CDR3 has 16 residues. The CDR3: CASSPPGHQSTDTQYF. CDR3 in DNA: TGCGCCAGCAGCCCACCGGGACACCAAAGCACAGATACGCAGTATTTT.

The V call is TRBV5-6, the J call TRBJ2-1; possibly TRBD2 for D (6 bases). Trimming removed 3 bases at V and 11 bases at J, with 9 bases between. From germline, CDR1 is SGHDT and CDR2 YYEEEE. The CDR3 sequence is 11 residues long. DNA for the CDR3: TGTGCCAGCAGCTCGGGGGATCAGCAGTTCTTC. Protein: CASSSGDQQFF.

This clone qualifies as large. The genes are TRBV28 and TRBJ1-2; 9 bases fit TRBD1. The V segment lost 6 bases and the J segment 5 bases; nucleotides outside the gene matches: 10. The CDR3 contains 15 residues. In germline, CDR1 is MDHEN, CDR2 SYDVKM. CDR3 region: CASRSGQGKLYGYTF. The CDR3 region has the DNA TGTGCCAGCAGATCCGGACAGGGGAAACTATATGGCTACACCTTC.